The 23 T cell receptor beta chains below all came from one sample that was sequenced in a study of cytomegalovirus exposure and HLA in healthy donors. The PCR contained 60 Vbeta and 13 Jbeta primers. Generated by immunoSEQ multiplex PCR, the TCRdb table keeps only in-frame clones and is missing some. The repertoire holds 190,000 or so clones, 70% to 80% seen once, with approximately 0.4% in the top ten. The sequenced sample consisted of PBMCs. These receptors came from a male donor in good health and CMV-seropositive.

V is TRBV14 and J is TRBJ1-6; perhaps TRBD1 as D (5 bases). V was shortened by 2 bases and J by 7 bases, with 12 bases between the two germline ends. The length of the CDR3 is 15 residues. CDR1 and CDR2 from the germline V gene are SGHDN and FVKESK. The CDR3 region has the DNA TGTGCCAGCAGCCAACTAAGGGGCGCGAATTCACCCCTCCACTTT. Protein sequence: CASSQLRGANSPLHF.

The chain couples TRBV5-1 to TRBJ2-3; 9 positions agree with TRBD1. Per germline, CDR1 SGHRS and CDR2 YFSETQ. V lost 6 bases and J lost 5; bases outside the gene matches: 7. The CDR3 contains 14 residues. CDR3 amino acids: CASTEGQGQDTQYF. The CDR3 region has the DNA TGCGCCAGCACCGAGGGACAGGGTCAAGATACGCAGTATTTT.

This chain connects TRBV7-9 to TRBJ2-3; TRBD1 is a possible D gene (6 bases). There are 14 residues in the CDR3. V lost 2 bases to trimming and J lost 3 bases, with 9 bases between them. Germline CDR1 reads SEHNR; CDR2 reads FQNEAQ (reference sequence). The CDR3: CASSLPGQTDTQYF. Here the CDR3 DNA reads TGTGCCAGCAGCTTACCGGGACAAACAGATACGCAGTATTTT.

The chain joins TRBV18 to TRBJ1-6; D possibly corresponds to TRBD1 (5 bases). The CDR3 contains 14 residues. The V end lost 4 bases, the J end lost 5 bases, and 9 bases lay between the germline ends. Per germline, CDR1 KGHSH and CDR2 LQKENI. CDR3 protein: CASSLKTDNSPLHF. In DNA, the CDR3 is TGTGCCAGCTCACTCAAGACAGATAATTCACCCCTCCACTTT.

The CDR3 is CASTGNTEAFF. The CDR3 coding sequence is TGTGCCAGCACGGGGAACACTGAAGCTTTCTTT. The V and J genes are TRBV28 and TRBJ1-1; D is unclear. Looked up from germline, CDR1 is MDHEN and CDR2 is SYDVKM. The V and J ends lost 7 bases and 1 base respectively, with 4 bases between them. CDR3 length: 11 residues.

CDR3 sequence: CASSLPLAGGEQYF. The CDR3 DNA is TGTGCCAGCAGCTTACCACTAGCGGGAGGGGAGCAGTACTTC. V and J are TRBV7-2 and TRBJ2-7, with 13 bases aligning to TRBD2. The CDR3 is made up of 14 amino acids. Germline CDR1 and CDR2: SGHTA and FQGNSA. V lost 2 bases, J lost 7 bases, and 2 bases stayed unmatched.

This clone turned up a few times. This chain links TRBV7-6 with TRBJ2-3, with 7 bases fitting TRBD2. The CDR3 covers 16 residues. J gave up 1 base and V 1 base, and 5 bases lay outside the gene matches. The germline V gene encodes CDR1 SGHVS and CDR2 FNYEAQ. CDR3 nucleotide sequence: TGTGCCAGCAGCTTAGGGGGCAGCGGGGGCACAGATACGCAGTATTTT. Protein product: CASSLGGSGGTDTQYF.

This chain joins TRBV5-1 and TRBJ2-7; 8 bases fit TRBD1. Germline CDR1 is SGHRS and CDR2 is YFSETQ. This CDR3 has 15 residues. The V gene end was trimmed by 4 bases and the J gene end by 0 bases; junction bases not matched to a gene: 6. CDR3 region: CASSPGTGVSYEQYF. The CDR3 coding sequence is TGCGCCAGCAGCCCCGGGACAGGAGTCTCCTACGAGCAGTACTTC.

The rearrangement uses TRBV11-2 and TRBJ2-1; 7 bases match TRBD1. There are 16 residues in the CDR3. J gave up 6 bases and V 0 bases, and 8 bases lay outside the gene matches. Germline V gene sequence: CDR1 SGHAT, CDR2 FQNNGV. The CDR3 DNA reads TGTGCCAGCAGCTTAGATCAGCGACAGGGAAGCAATGAGCAGTTCTTC. It yields the protein CASSLDQRQGSNEQFF.

The gene calls are TRBV7-7 and TRBJ2-6, with 12 bases identical to TRBD1. Losses at the gene ends were 10 bases for V and 2 bases for J; bases not matched to a gene: 9. Germline-derived CDR1 and CDR2 are SSHAT and FNYEAQ (reference sequence). CDR3 size: 17 residues. The CDR3 reads CATARDRGPTGANVLTF. CDR3 nucleotide sequence: TGTGCCACCGCCCGGGACAGGGGGCCTACTGGGGCCAACGTCCTGACTTTC. Full variable domain (outside the CDR3, taken from reference TRBV7-7 and TRBJ2-6): GAGVSQSPRYKVTKRGQDVTLRCDPISSHATLYWYQQALGQGPEFLTYFNYEAQPDKSGLPSDRFSAERPEGSISTLTIQRTEQRDSAMYRCATARDRGPTGANVLTFGAGSRLTVL.

This chain links TRBV28 with TRBJ1-1; D unresolved. V lost 7 bases and J 3 bases, leaving 6 bases between the germline ends. There are 11 residues in the CDR3. Germline V lookup: CDR1 MDHEN, CDR2 SYDVKM. The CDR3 loop reads CASTFDTEAFF. CDR3 DNA sequence: TGTGCCAGCACGTTTGACACTGAAGCTTTCTTT.

The chain links TRBV7-7 to TRBJ2-5; 7 positions match TRBD1. V lost 2 bases and J lost 1; bases outside the gene matches: 1. This CDR3 spans 14 amino acids. Germline V gene data show CDR1 as SSHAT and CDR2 as FNYEAQ (reference sequence). The CDR3 here is CASSLSGGQETQYF. For the CDR3, the DNA is TGTGCCAGCAGCTTATCAGGGGGCCAAGAGACCCAGTACTTC.

This clone was counted a single time. The rearrangement joins TRBV19 to TRBJ1-1; the match to TRBD1 covers 10 bases. V trimming: 8 bases; J trimming: 5 bases; junction bases outside the gene matches: 8. This CDR3 spans 14 amino acids. Germline CDR1 reads LNHDA; CDR2 reads SQIVND (reference sequence). Written as DNA, the CDR3 is TGTGCCAGTGGGGACAGGGGAAAAAGGACTGAAGCTTTCTTT. This translates into CASGDRGKRTEAFF.

The V gene is TRBV15, the J gene TRBJ2-5; possible D gene TRBD2, 6 bases. V lost 8 bases, J lost 0 bases, and 22 bases lay in between. Germline V CDR1 and CDR2: LNHNV, YYDKDF (reference sequence). There are 17 residues in the CDR3. Written as DNA, the CDR3 is TGTGCCACCGAATCCCGGGGCGGGGTCCCGTACCAAGAGACCCAGTACTTC. Translation gives CATESRGGVPYQETQYF.

This chain connects TRBV7-9 to TRBJ2-7, with D tentatively TRBD2 (6 bases). The CDR3 is 15 amino acids. Germline CDR1 SEHNR, CDR2 FQNEAQ (reference sequence). Trimming removed 3 bases at V and 2 bases at J, with 14 bases between. The chain's CDR3 is CASSFRQGGTYEQYF. CDR3 bases: TGTGCCAGCAGCTTCAGGCAGGGAGGAACCTACGAGCAGTACTTC.

The V gene is TRBV7-8, the J gene TRBJ1-1, with no clear D. This CDR3 region has 14 residues. With 1 base removed from V and 6 bases from J, the gap between germline ends came to 12 bases. CDR1 and CDR2 from the germline V gene are SGHVS and FQNEAQ. The CDR3, as DNA: TGTGCCAGCAGCTTAGTAGTTGGGCAGTCTGAAGCTTTCTTT. This encodes CASSLVVGQSEAFF.

This chain links TRBV9 with TRBJ1-3; D remains ambiguous. The V and J ends lost 0 bases and 4 bases respectively, with 8 bases between them. Germline V gene data show CDR1 as SGDLS and CDR2 as YYNGEE. The CDR3 length is 14 residues. CDR3 amino acids: CASSVEERGNTIYF. DNA for the CDR3: TGTGCCAGCAGCGTAGAGGAGAGGGGAAACACCATATATTTT.

The chain is built from TRBV9 and TRBJ1-2, with 9 positions matching TRBD1. The CDR3 has 17 amino acids. The trim removed 4 bases at V and 4 bases at J, leaving 14 bases unmatched. The germline V gene encodes CDR1 SGDLS and CDR2 YYNGEE. The CDR3 spells CASSPGGGTGSFYGYTF. The CDR3 region has the DNA TGTGCCAGCAGCCCGGGCGGCGGGACAGGGTCGTTCTATGGCTACACCTTC.

V gene TRBV7-2 combines with J gene TRBJ2-7, with D unresolved. V dropped 0 bases and J dropped 4 bases, with 10 bases sitting between them. Germline loops: CDR1 SGHTA, CDR2 FQGNSA. This CDR3 contains 14 residues. CDR3 nucleotide sequence: TGTGCCAGCAGCTTAGCGCCCCGACTTTACGAGCAGTACTTC. Translation: CASSLAPRLYEQYF.

The genes are TRBV18 and TRBJ2-1; D unclear. Trimming shortened V by 2 bases and J by 4 bases, and 15 bases separated the two germline ends. The CDR3 sequence is 16 residues long. Germline values: CDR1 KGHSH, CDR2 LQKENI. The CDR3 DNA is TGTGCCAGCTCACCAGGCTCCTCTCAACCTTACAATGAGCAGTTCTTC. This codes for CASSPGSSQPYNEQFF.

The CDR3 spells CASSLGLAGVNEQFF. CDR3 DNA sequence: TGTGCCAGCAGCTTGGGGCTAGCGGGGGTCAATGAGCAGTTCTTC. The genes are TRBV7-2 and TRBJ2-1; 10 bases map to TRBD2. The CDR3 spans 15 residues. Germline V gives CDR1 SGHTA, CDR2 FQGNSA. The junction had 5 bases not matched to a gene; V was cut back by 3 bases and J by 6 bases.

The CDR3, as DNA: TGCACCAGCAGCCATCGACAGGAGCACCGCGGAGGTAATGAAAAACTGTTTTTT. Translation: CTSSHRQEHRGGNEKLFF. The chain links TRBV1 to TRBJ1-4; the table's D call of TRBD1 was not tested on the DNA. TRBV1 is an annotated pseudogene. The CDR3 runs 18 residues.

The chain is built from TRBV15 and TRBJ2-7; no reliable D call. Trimming took 1 base from V and 2 from J, leaving 6 bases between them. CDR3 length: 13 residues. CDR1 and CDR2 from the germline V gene are LNHNV and YYDKDF (reference sequence). CDR3 sequence (DNA): TGTGCCACCAGCAGAGTCAGTACCTACGAGCAGTACTTC. Encoded protein: CATSRVSTYEQYF. Drawing the rest from reference TRBV15 and TRBJ2-7, the complete variable domain is DAMVIQNPRYQVTQFGKPVTLSCSQTLNHNVMYWYQQKSSQAPKLLFHYYDKDFNNEADTPDNFQSRRPNTSFCFLDIRSPGLGDTAMYLCATSRVSTYEQYFGPGTRLTVT.